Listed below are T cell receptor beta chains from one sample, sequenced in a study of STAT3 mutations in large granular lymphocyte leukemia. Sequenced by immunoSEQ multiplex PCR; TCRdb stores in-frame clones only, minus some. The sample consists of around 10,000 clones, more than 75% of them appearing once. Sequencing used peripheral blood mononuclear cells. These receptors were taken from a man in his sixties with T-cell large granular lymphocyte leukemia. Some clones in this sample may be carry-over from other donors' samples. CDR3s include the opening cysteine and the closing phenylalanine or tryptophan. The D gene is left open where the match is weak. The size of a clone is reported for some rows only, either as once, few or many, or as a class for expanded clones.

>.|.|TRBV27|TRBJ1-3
CASSLSPNLGNTIYF
TGTGCCAGCAGTTTGAGCCCAAACCTAGGAAACACCATATATTTT
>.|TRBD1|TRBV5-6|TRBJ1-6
CASSSGQAGSYNSPLHF
TGTGCCAGCAGCTCCGGACAGGCGGGCTCCTATAATTCACCCCTCCACTTT
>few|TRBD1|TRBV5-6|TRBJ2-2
CASSSRDRGIGELFF
TGTGCCAGCAGCTCCCGGGACAGGGGGATCGGGGAGCTGTTTTTT
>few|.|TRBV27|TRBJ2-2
CASISGGTNTGELFF
TGTGCCAGCATAAGTGGGGGAACGAACACCGGGGAGCTGTTTTTT
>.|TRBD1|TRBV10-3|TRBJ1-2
CAISGQGFGDGYTF
TGTGCCATCAGTGGACAGGGATTTGGAGATGGCTACACCTTC
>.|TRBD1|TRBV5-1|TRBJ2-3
CASSLGGQGASDTQYF
TGCGCCAGCAGCCTTGGGGGACAGGGGGCCTCAGATACGCAGTATTTT
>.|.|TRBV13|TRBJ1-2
CASSLRGPDWNYGYTF
TGTGCCAGCAGCTTACGGGGGCCCGACTGGAACTATGGCTACACCTTC
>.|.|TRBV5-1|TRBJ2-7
CASSGVAGQSGHEQYF
TGCGCCAGCAGCGGCGTAGCGGGACAGTCGGGCCACGAGCAGTACTTC
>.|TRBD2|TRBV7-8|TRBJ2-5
CASSLAGLAGAKETQYF
TGTGCCAGCAGCTTAGCAGGACTAGCGGGTGCCAAAGAGACCCAGTACTTC
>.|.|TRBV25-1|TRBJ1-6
CASSESMKASSYNSPLHF
TGTGCCAGCAGTGAATCCATGAAGGCGAGCTCCTATAATTCACCCCTCCACTTT
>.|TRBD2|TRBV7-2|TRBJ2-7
CASSAGLAVGDYEQYF
TGTGCCAGCAGCGCGGGACTAGCGGTCGGAGACTACGAGCAGTACTTC
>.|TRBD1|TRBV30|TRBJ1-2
CAWTIGTGHLYGYTF
TGTGCCTGGACGATTGGGACAGGGCACCTCTATGGCTACACCTTC
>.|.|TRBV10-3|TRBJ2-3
CAISLDRRTDTQYF
TGTGCCATCAGCCTCGACAGGAGGACAGATACGCAGTATTTT
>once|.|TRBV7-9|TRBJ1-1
CASSVQANTEAFF
TGTGCCAGCAGCGTACAGGCGAACACTGAAGCTTTCTTT
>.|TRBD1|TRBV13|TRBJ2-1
CASSFGRGQNEQFF
TGTGCCAGCAGCTTCGGCAGGGGGCAAAATGAGCAGTTCTTC
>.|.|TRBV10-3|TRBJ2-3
CAISAPEPRKTQYF
TGTGCCATCAGTGCCCCAGAGCCGCGCAAGACGCAGTATTTT
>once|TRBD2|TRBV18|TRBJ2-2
CASSLNGRANTGELFF
TGTGCCAGCTCACTAAACGGGAGGGCCAACACCGGGGAGCTGTTTTTT
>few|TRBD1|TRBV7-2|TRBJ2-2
CASSRDRVEVYAGELFF
TGTGCCAGCAGCCGGGACAGGGTAGAGGTATATGCCGGGGAGCTGTTTTTT
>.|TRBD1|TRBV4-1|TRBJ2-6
CASSQVPPGQGLFSGANVLTF
TGCGCCAGCAGCCAAGTACCTCCGGGACAGGGGTTATTCTCTGGGGCCAACGTCCTGACTTTC
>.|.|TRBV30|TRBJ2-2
CAWSVLDTGELFF
TGTGCCTGGAGTGTACTCGACACCGGGGAGCTGTTTTTT
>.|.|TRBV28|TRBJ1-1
CASSLGYTEAFF
TGTGCCAGCAGTTTAGGCTACACTGAAGCTTTCTTT
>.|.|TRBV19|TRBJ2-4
CASIPGSGGLAKNIQYF
TGTGCCAGCATTCCAGGGTCTGGCGGACTAGCCAAAAACATTCAGTACTTC
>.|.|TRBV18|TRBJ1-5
CASSSNSPDSNNQPQHF
TGTGCCAGCTCATCCAACTCGCCCGACTCGAACAATCAGCCCCAGCATTTT
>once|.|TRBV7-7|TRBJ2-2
CASSLVLEGELFF
TGTGCTAGCAGCTTAGTTTTAGAGGGGGAGCTGTTTTTT
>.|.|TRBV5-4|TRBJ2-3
CATLDAGISTDTQYF
TGTGCCACCCTCGACGCGGGTATATCCACAGATACGCAGTATTTT
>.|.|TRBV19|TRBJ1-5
CASSIFQREQPQHF
TGTGCCAGTAGTATATTTCAGCGGGAGCAGCCCCAGCATTTT
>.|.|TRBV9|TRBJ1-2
CASSPRGGNLNYGYTF
TGTGCCAGCAGCCCCCGGGGAGGGAACCTTAACTATGGCTACACCTTC
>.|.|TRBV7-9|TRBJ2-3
CASSRVEPQGPDTQYF
TGTGCCAGCAGCCGGGTTGAGCCGCAGGGACCAGATACGCAGTATTTT
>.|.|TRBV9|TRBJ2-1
CASSVAARDSSYNEQFF
TGTGCCAGCAGCGTAGCCGCGCGGGACAGCTCCTACAATGAGCAGTTCTTC
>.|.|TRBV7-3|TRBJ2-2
CASSLTREAGELFF
TGTGCCAGCAGCTTGACGCGGGAAGCCGGGGAGCTGTTTTTT